The T cell receptor (beta chain) under discussion was sequenced for a study of blood T cell repertoires in COVID-19. Overall study context: COVID-19 samples, acute and convalescent, were from the United States, Italy and Spain.

Germline CDR1 is LNHDA and CDR2 is SQIVND (reference sequence). V gave up 3 bases and J gave up 3 bases, with 17 bases separating them. The CDR3 extends over 16 amino acids. The assay was immunoSEQ multiplex PCR, and TCRdb's table has in-frame clones only and misses some. Among roughly 140,000 clones listed, approximately 90% were seen once. Sequenced input: peripheral blood. This sequence joins TRBV19 and TRBJ1-1; D gene unclear. This TCR was sampled from a human donor in a cohort sampled during active COVID-19. In DNA, the CDR3 is TGTGCCAGTAGTATGAACGGCCTAGGGAGGGACACTGAAGCTTTCTTT. Translation: CASSMNGLGRDTEAFF.